This TCR beta chain was retrieved from a study of T cells in Graves' hyperthyroidism and ophthalmopathy. As for the study in general: Peripheral blood was drawn at first diagnosis, prior to all treatment.

RNA transcripts served as the template for amplifying TCR beta CDR3 regions. The HTBI primer set was used in a first-round RT-PCR of the TCR CDR3. TCRdb re-analysed the multiplex PCR reads in MiXCR, keeping a single row per CDR3 protein. Among hundreds of thousands of distinct CDR3 sequences listed, roughly 15% were seen once. V was trimmed by 6 bases and J by 3 bases, leaving 24 bases between them. Per germline, CDR1 DFQATT and CDR2 SNEGSKA (reference sequence). This CDR3 is 16 amino acids long. Overall study results and limits: Blood held most thyroid clonotypes expanded above 0.001 frequency. Ophthalmopathy was told apart from stable hyperthyroidism by a 13 V-J model.

A word on this clonotype: Its specificity is not known.

The TCR was taken from a woman between 40 and 50 years old with Graves' hyperthyroidism. The rearrangement links TRBV20-1 to TRBJ2-7; maybe TRBD2 (7 bases). The sample taken for sequencing was blood. CDR3 nucleotide sequence: TGCAGTGCGCAGAGACTAGGGGAGGGACACCTCTACGAGCAGTACTTC. Its protein is CSAQRLGEGHLYEQYF.